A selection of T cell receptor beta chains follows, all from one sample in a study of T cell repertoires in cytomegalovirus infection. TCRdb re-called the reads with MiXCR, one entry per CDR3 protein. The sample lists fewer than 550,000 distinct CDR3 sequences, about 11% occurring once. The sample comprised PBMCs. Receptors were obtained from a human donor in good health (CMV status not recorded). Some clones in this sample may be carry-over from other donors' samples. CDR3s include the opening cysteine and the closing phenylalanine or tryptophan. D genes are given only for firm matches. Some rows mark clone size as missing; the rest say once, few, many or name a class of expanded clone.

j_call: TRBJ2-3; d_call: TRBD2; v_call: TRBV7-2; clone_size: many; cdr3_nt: TGTGCCAGCAGCTTTGACGGGAGGCGCACAGATACGCAGTATTTT; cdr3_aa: CASSFDGRRTDTQYF
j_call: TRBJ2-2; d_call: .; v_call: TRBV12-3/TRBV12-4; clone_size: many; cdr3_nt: TGTGCCAGCAGGGGGCCGACAAACACCGGGGAGCTGTTTTTT; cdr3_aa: CASRGPTNTGELFF
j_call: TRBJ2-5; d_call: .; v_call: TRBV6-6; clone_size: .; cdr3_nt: TGTGCCAGCAGTGAGACAGACCTTTACCAAGAGACCCAGTACTTC; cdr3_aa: CASSETDLYQETQYF
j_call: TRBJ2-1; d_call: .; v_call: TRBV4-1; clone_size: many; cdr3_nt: TGCGCCAGCAGCCAACTCGCGTCCAATGAGCAGTTCTTC; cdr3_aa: CASSQLASNEQFF
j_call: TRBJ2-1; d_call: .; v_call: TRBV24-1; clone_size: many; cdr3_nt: TGTGCCACCAGTATCGGCGGGCATAACCCAATCTACAATGAGCAGTTCTTC; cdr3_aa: CATSIGGHNPIYNEQFF
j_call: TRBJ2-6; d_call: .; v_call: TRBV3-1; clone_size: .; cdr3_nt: TGTGCCAGCAGCCAATGGGGAAGAGGGGCCAACGTCCTGACTTTC; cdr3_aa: CASSQWGRGANVLTF
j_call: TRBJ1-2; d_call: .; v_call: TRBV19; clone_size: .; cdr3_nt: TGTGCCAGTAGTATTAAGGAGGACTATGGCTACACCTTC; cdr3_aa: CASSIKEDYGYTF
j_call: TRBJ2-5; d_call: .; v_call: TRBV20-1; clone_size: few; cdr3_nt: TGCAGTGCTAGAGACTTGCGTGGCTTACAAGAGACCCAGTACTTC; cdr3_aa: CSARDLRGLQETQYF
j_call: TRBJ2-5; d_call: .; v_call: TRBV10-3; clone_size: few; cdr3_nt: TGTGCCATCAGTGAGTCGAAAGCAGGGAAGGGCCAAGAGACCCAGTACTTC; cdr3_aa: CAISESKAGKGQETQYF
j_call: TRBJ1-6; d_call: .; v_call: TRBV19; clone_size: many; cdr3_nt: TGTGCCAGTAGTAGAGGGAGGGGAAATTCACCCCTCCACTTT; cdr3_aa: CASSRGRGNSPLHF
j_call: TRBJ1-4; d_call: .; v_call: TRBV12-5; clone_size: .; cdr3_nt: TGTGCTAGTGGTTTGGTACATGGGGGATATTCAACTAATGAAAAACTGTTTTTT; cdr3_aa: CASGLVHGGYSTNEKLFF
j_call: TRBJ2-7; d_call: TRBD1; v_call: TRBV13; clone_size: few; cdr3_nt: TGTGCCAGCAATGGACGAACAGCGGGACAGGGTTTTTACGAGCAGTACTTC; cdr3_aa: CASNGRTAGQGFYEQYF
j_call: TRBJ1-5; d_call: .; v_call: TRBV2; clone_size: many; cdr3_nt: TGTGCCAGCAGTGAAGCGCTTCCAAGCAATCAGCCCCAGCATTTT; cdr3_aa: CASSEALPSNQPQHF
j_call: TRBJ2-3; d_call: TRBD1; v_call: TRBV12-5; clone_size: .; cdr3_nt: TGTGCTAGTGGAAGGGGGCGCTTGGGAGATACGCAGTATTTT; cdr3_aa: CASGRGRLGDTQYF
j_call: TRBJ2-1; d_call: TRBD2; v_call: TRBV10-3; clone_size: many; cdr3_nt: TGTGCCATCAGTGAGCCTGGACTAGACAATGAGCAGTTCTTC; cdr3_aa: CAISEPGLDNEQFF
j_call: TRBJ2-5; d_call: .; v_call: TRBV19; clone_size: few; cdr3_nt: TGTGCCACTCTTTCGGACAGCCTTGGGGAGACCCAGTACTTC; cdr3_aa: CATLSDSLGETQYF
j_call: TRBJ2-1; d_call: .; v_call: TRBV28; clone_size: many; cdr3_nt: TGTGCCAGCAGTTCTCTAGGGACACCGGCCTACAATGAGCAGTTCTTC; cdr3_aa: CASSSLGTPAYNEQFF
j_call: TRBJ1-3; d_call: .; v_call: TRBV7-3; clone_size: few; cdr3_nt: TGTGCCAGCAGCTTAACGGGGGGACCCAGCTCTGGAAACACCATATATTTT; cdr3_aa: CASSLTGGPSSGNTIYF
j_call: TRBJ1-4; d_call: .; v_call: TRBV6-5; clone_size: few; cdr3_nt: TGTGCCAGCAGTTACAGAACAATCGGCGCAAAACTGTTTTTT; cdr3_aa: CASSYRTIGAKLFF
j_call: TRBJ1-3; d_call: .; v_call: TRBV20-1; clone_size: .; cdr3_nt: TGCAGTGCTAGAGATCATAAGGGCTCTGGAAACACCATATATTTT; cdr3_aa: CSARDHKGSGNTIYF
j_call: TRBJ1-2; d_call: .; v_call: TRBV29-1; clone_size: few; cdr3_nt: TGCAGCGTTACGACCCTTGTTGCAGTCTATGGCTACACCTTC; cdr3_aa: CSVTTLVAVYGYTF
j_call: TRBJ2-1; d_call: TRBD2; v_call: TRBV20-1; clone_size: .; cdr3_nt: TGCAGTGCCGGGGGACTAGGAGCTGAGCAGTTCTTC; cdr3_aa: CSAGGLGAEQFF
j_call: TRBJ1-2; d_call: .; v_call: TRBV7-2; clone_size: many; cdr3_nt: TGTGCCAGCAGCCCGATAGCTAACTATGGCTACACCTTC; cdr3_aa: CASSPIANYGYTF
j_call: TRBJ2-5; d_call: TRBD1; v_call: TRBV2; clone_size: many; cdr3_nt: TGTGCCAGCAGGGACCTGGGACAGGCCCAAGAGACCCAGTACTTC; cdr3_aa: CASRDLGQAQETQYF
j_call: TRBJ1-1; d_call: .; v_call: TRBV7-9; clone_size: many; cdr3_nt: TGTGCCAGCAGCTCCTCCCGGGTGAACACTGAAGCTTTCTTT; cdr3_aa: CASSSSRVNTEAFF
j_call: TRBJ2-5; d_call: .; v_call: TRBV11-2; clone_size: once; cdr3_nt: TGTGCCAGCAGCTTAGTACCGACTTGGGAGACCCAGTACTTC; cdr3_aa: CASSLVPTWETQYF
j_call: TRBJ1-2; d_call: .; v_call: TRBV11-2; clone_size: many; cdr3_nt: TGTGCCAGCAGCTTAGCCTCCGGACTGAGAGGCTACACCTTC; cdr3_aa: CASSLASGLRGYTF
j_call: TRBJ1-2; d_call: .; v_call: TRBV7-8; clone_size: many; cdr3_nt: TGTGCCAGCAGCTTAGCGTACCTCGAGGGGCCTCCCTACTATGGCTACACCTTC; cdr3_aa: CASSLAYLEGPPYYGYTF
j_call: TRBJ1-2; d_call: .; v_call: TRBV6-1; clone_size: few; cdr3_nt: TGTGCCAGCAGTGAACGGGAGGATGGCTACACCTTC; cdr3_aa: CASSEREDGYTF